The 20 T cell receptor beta chains in this list originate from one sample, sequenced in a study of T cell responses to AZD1222 COVID-19 vaccine. The data were produced by immunoSEQ multiplex PCR, yet TCRdb's version contains in-frame clones alone and is incomplete. Of 110,000 to 150,000 clones in the sample, approximately 92% were seen once. The sample consisted of peripheral blood, taken 28 days after the second AZD1222 dose. The receptors were sampled from an adult who received the AZD1222 COVID-19 vaccine.

This rearrangement joins TRBV27 to TRBJ2-7, with TRBD2 matching 10 bases. V trimming: 6 bases; J trimming: 1 base; junction bases outside the gene matches: 12. CDR3 length: 17 residues. Germline V gene sequence: CDR1 MNHEY, CDR2 SMNVEV (reference sequence). The CDR3 sequence is CASSTTYPSGSSYEQYF. CDR3 nucleotide sequence: TGTGCCAGCAGCACGACCTACCCTAGCGGGAGTTCCTACGAGCAGTACTTC.

V usage is TRBV30 and J usage is TRBJ1-2; no firm D call. The ends were cut back, 3 bases at V and 12 bases at J, with 17 bases in the middle. The CDR3 length is 12 residues. CDR1 and CDR2 from the germline V gene are GTSNPN and SVGIG (reference sequence). CDR3 sequence: CAWSSGLAPHTF. CDR3 in DNA: TGTGCCTGGAGCTCCGGTCTCGCCCCCCACACCTTC.

The chain couples TRBV7-2 to TRBJ1-3; TRBD1 matches 9 bases. Germline loops: CDR1 SGHTA, CDR2 FQGNSA. This CDR3 has 17 amino acids. Trimming at V came to 3 bases and at J to 4 bases, leaving 10 bases not matched to a gene. This CDR3 reads CASSFLAGTGSGNTIYF. CDR3 nucleotides: TGTGCCAGCAGCTTCCTAGCTGGGACAGGGAGCGGAAACACCATATATTTT.

This sequence joins TRBV25-1 and TRBJ2-7; 7 positions match TRBD2. Trimming cost V 3 bases and J 7 bases; bases outside gene matches: 9. The germline gives CDR1 MGHDK, CDR2 SYGVNS. CDR3 length: 14 residues. The CDR3: CASSEEEAGGEQYF. The CDR3 region has the DNA TGTGCCAGCAGTGAGGAGGAGGCCGGGGGGGAGCAGTACTTC.

The V and J genes are TRBV6-6 and TRBJ1-2, with unresolved D. Trimming shortened V by 0 bases and J by 7 bases, and 12 bases separated the two germline ends. CDR1 and CDR2 (germline): MNHNY, SVGAGI (reference sequence). The CDR3 totals 14 residues. This CDR3 is CASSYSLYESGYTF. The CDR3 DNA is TGTGCCAGCAGTTACTCCTTGTACGAGTCTGGCTACACCTTC.

V gene TRBV2 combines with J gene TRBJ2-7; 11 positions match TRBD2. Germline CDR1 reads SNHLY; CDR2 reads FYNNEI. There are 17 residues in the CDR3. V dropped 6 bases and J dropped 5; count of bases not matched to a gene: 15. The CDR3, as DNA: TGTGCCAGCAGCAAAGGACTAGCGGGCAAAGGGATCCACGAGCAGTACTTC. Encoded protein: CASSKGLAGKGIHEQYF.

The V gene is TRBV3-1 (or the pseudogene TRBV3-2), the J gene TRBJ1-4, with D uncertain. This CDR3 is built from 16 residues. CDR1 LGHDT and CDR2 YNNKEL come from the germline V gene (reference sequence). V dropped 2 bases and J dropped 5 bases, with 15 bases sitting between them. The chain's CDR3 is CASSQSVLQLNEKLFF. The CDR3 region has the DNA TGTGCCAGCAGCCAAAGTGTTCTACAGCTGAATGAAAAACTGTTTTTT.

V is TRBV6-5 and J is TRBJ2-7; 8 positions match TRBD1. Germline loops: CDR1 MNHEY, CDR2 SVGAGI. This CDR3 contains 13 residues. The V segment lost 5 bases and the J segment 6 bases; nucleotides outside the gene matches: 6. The CDR3 protein is CASSKDRVGEQYF. Here the CDR3 DNA reads TGTGCCAGCAGTAAGGACAGGGTCGGCGAGCAGTACTTC.

J is TRBJ1-5 and V is TRBV6-1; unclear D gene. Looked up from germline, CDR1 is MNHNS and CDR2 is SASEGT. The V and J ends lost 1 base and 6 bases respectively, with 13 bases between them. This CDR3 is 15 amino acids long. Here the CDR3 DNA reads TGTGCCAGCAGTGAAGAGGCGGCGCTGGGTCAGCCCCAGCATTTT. Protein: CASSEEAALGQPQHF.

The rearrangement links TRBV15 to TRBJ2-7; no clear D. This CDR3 comprises 12 residues. Between the trimmed V and J ends, which lost 2 bases and 5 bases, there was a span of 7 bases. From germline, CDR1 is LNHNV and CDR2 YYDKDF (reference sequence). The CDR3 is CATSRSPNEQYF. In DNA form, the CDR3 reads TGTGCCACCAGCAGATCCCCCAACGAGCAGTACTTC.

This clone was seen once. This rearrangement joins TRBV12-3 or TRBV12-4 to TRBJ2-3; the D is unclear. The CDR3 contains 12 residues. With 3 bases removed from V and 0 bases from J, the gap between germline ends came to 1 base. The CDR3 nucleotides are TGTGCCAGCAGTTTTAGCACAGATACGCAGTATTTT. Translation gives CASSFSTDTQYF.

This clone was observed a single time. The junction and the germline gene differ at one end; a read error may be behind it. The chain has TRBV19 and TRBJ2-1; D tentatively reads TRBD1 or TRBD2 (5 bases each). This CDR3 has 17 residues. CDR1 is LNHDA, CDR2 SQIVND, per germline (reference sequence). DNA for the CDR3: TGTGCCAGTAGTCTAGATGGGACCGCTGGGTCCTACAATGAGCAGTTCTTC. Translated, it gives CASSLDGTAGSYNEQFF.

The rearrangement links TRBV2 to TRBJ1-5; no reliable D call. Germline CDR1 reads SNHLY; CDR2 reads FYNNEI. This CDR3 is 14 amino acids long. Trimming pared 1 base from V and 4 bases from J, leaving 8 bases between. As DNA, the CDR3 is TGTGCCAGCAGTGAAGGGGCGGGAAATCAGCCCCAGCATTTT. Amino acids: CASSEGAGNQPQHF. Supplemented by reference TRBV2 and TRBJ1-5, the full variable domain reads EPEVTQTPSHQVTQMGQEVILRCVPISNHLYFYWYRQILGQKVEFLVSFYNNEISEKSEIFDDQFSVERPDGSNFTLKIRSTKLEDSAMYFCASSEGAGNQPQHFGDGTRLSIL.

This sequence joins TRBV5-4 and TRBJ2-7; 12 bases agree with TRBD2. The CDR3 sequence is 14 residues long. Germline V gives CDR1 SGHNT, CDR2 YYREEE (reference sequence). The trim removed 3 bases at V and 5 bases at J, leaving 3 bases unmatched. The CDR3 region is CASSSRLAGDEQYF. The CDR3, as DNA: TGTGCCAGCAGCTCGCGACTAGCGGGAGACGAGCAGTACTTC.

The genes are TRBV5-4 and TRBJ2-5; 9 bases line up with TRBD2. The CDR3 loop spans 15 amino acids. V was clipped by 4 bases and J by 0 bases; unmatched bases: 4. CDR1 SGHNT and CDR2 YYREEE come from the germline V gene (reference sequence). CDR3: CASSASGMYQETQYF. CDR3 DNA sequence: TGTGCCAGCAGCGCTAGCGGGATGTACCAAGAGACCCAGTACTTC.

The gene calls are TRBV19 and TRBJ1-5; 8 bases fit TRBD1. V trimming: 4 bases; J trimming: 6 bases; junction bases outside the gene matches: 8. Per germline, CDR1 LNHDA and CDR2 SQIVND (reference sequence). The CDR3 spans 15 residues. CDR3 in DNA: TGTGCCAGTAGTAATGACAGGGGCAGGGTTCAGCCCCAGCATTTT. Translation: CASSNDRGRVQPQHF.

The CDR3 coding sequence is TGTGCCAGCAGCTTAGTGGCGGGAGGGATTAATGAGCAGTTCTTC. Translation gives CASSLVAGGINEQFF. J is TRBJ2-1 and V is TRBV11-3, with 9 nucleotides matching TRBD2. V dropped 1 base and J dropped 7; count of bases not matched to a gene: 5. Germline assignment: CDR1 SGHNT and CDR2 YENEEA. This CDR3 contains 15 residues.

This sequence joins TRBV18 and TRBJ1-1; no clear D. Per germline, CDR1 KGHSH and CDR2 LQKENI. The CDR3 sequence is 14 residues long. Trimming pared 2 bases from V and 0 bases from J, leaving 7 bases between. CDR3 sequence reads: CASSPVEMNTEAFF. Here the CDR3 DNA reads TGTGCCAGCTCACCAGTGGAAATGAACACTGAAGCTTTCTTT.

This sequence joins TRBV6-1 and TRBJ1-2, with D unresolved. Trimming shortened V by 1 base and J by 2 bases, and 8 bases separated the two germline ends. This CDR3 contains 14 residues. Germline V gives CDR1 MNHNS, CDR2 SASEGT. The DNA of the CDR3 is TGTGCCAGCAGTGAAGAGAAGGGCAACTATGGCTACACCTTC. It yields the protein CASSEEKGNYGYTF.

The CDR3 DNA is TGTGCCAGCAAGACGGGGTTTGGGAGCAATCAGCCCCAGCATTTT. Its translation is CASKTGFGSNQPQHF. The chain is built from TRBV6-5 and TRBJ1-5, with D hard to call. The CDR3 covers 15 residues. Germline loops: CDR1 MNHEY, CDR2 SVGAGI. V was clipped by 7 bases and J by 1 base, with 14 bases between them.